This T cell receptor beta chain was recorded in a study of Ad26.COV2.S vaccination and SARS-CoV-2 variants. Whole-study context: Each vaccinee took Ad26.COV2.S intramuscularly, once or twice 56 days apart.

TCRdb keeps only in-frame clones here, not all; method: immunoSEQ multiplex PCR. The sample consists of under 550,000 clones, around 87% of them appearing once. Documented treatment: roughly 19 received Ad26.COV2.S at low or high dose, single or two shots; a few received placebo; per-sample allocation not given. Collection of the samples took place on day 63 after the first injection of vaccine or placebo. A Boston adult aged 18-55 years was the donor. The sequence derives from a person between 18 and 59 years old who received the Ad26.COV2.S COVID-19 vaccine or a placebo. The sample was peripheral blood, taken in a trial of Ad26.COV2.S vaccine versus placebo.

The CDR3 is CASSENELLRGGYTF. The CDR3 coding sequence is TGTGCCAGCAGCGAAAACGAGCTCTTACGCGGGGGCTACACCTTC. The rearrangement joins TRBV3-1 (or the pseudogene TRBV3-2) to TRBJ1-2; unclear D gene. V lost 5 bases, J lost 8 bases, and 21 bases lay in between. Germline CDR1 is LGHDT and CDR2 is YNNKEL (reference sequence). The CDR3 totals 15 residues.